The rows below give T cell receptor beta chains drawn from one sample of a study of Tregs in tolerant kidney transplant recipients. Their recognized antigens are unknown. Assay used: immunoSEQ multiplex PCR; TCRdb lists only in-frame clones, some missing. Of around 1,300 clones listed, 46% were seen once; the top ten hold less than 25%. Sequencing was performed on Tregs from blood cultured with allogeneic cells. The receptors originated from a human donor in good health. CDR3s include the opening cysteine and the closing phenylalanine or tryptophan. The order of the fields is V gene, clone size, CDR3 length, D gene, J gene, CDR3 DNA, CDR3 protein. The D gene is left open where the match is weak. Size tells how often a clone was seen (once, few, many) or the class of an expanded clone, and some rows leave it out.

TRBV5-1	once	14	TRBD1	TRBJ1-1	TGCGCCAGCAGCGCTACAGGGGGGAACACTGAAGCTTTCTTT	CASSATGGNTEAFF
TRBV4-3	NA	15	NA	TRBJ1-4	TGCGCCAGCAGCCAAGAGATCACAACTAATGAAAAACTGTTTTTT	CASSQEITTNEKLFF
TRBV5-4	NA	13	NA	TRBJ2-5	TGTGCCAGCAGCTTCGGGTTTCAAGAGACCCAGTACTTC	CASSFGFQETQYF
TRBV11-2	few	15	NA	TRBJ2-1	TGTGCCAGCAGCTTAGTAGGGAACTCCTACAATGAGCAGTTCTTC	CASSLVGNSYNEQFF
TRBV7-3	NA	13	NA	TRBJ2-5	TGTGCCAGCAGCGACTATTCGGGGGAGACCCAGTACTTC	CASSDYSGETQYF
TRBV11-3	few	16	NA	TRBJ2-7	TGTGCCAGCAGCCCGTCTGGCAGGGGGGCCTCCTACGAGCAGTACTTC	CASSPSGRGASYEQYF
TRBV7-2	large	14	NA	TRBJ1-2	TGTGCCAGCAGCACCACCGGGGGTGGGTATGGCTACACCTTC	CASSTTGGGYGYTF
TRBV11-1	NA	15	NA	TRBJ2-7	TGTGCCAGCAGCCGATCAGGCACAAGGTCCTACGAGCAGTACTTC	CASSRSGTRSYEQYF
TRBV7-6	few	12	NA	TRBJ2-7	TGTGCCAGCAGCTTAAACAGCTACGAGCAGTACTTC	CASSLNSYEQYF
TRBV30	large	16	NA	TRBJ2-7	TGTGCCTGGAGTGTAAAAGTAGGACTATCATACTACGAGCAGTACTTC	CAWSVKVGLSYYEQYF
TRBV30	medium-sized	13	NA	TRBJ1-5	TGTGCCTGGAGTGTATCGGGGAATCAGCCCCAGCATTTT	CAWSVSGNQPQHF
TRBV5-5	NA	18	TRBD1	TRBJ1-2	TGTGCCAGCAGCCAAGATCTCCGGCTCGAGACAGGGGATTTTGGCTACACCTTC	CASSQDLRLETGDFGYTF
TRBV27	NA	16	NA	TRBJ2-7	TGTGCCAGCAGCCAAGGGGGAGGGACCCGGACCTACGAGCAGTACTTC	CASSQGGGTRTYEQYF
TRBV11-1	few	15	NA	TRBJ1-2	TGTGCCAGCAGTCGGATCCGTGGGCTTGGCTATGGCTACACCTTC	CASSRIRGLGYGYTF
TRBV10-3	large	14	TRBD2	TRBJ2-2	TGTGCCATCAGTGGCAGGACTAGCCACGGGGAGCTGTTTTTT	CAISGRTSHGELFF
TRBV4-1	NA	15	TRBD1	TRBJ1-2	TGCGCCAGCAGCCAAGGGGACAGGCTAAACTATGGCTACACCTTC	CASSQGDRLNYGYTF
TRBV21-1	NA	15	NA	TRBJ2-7	TGTGCCAGCAGCGTAGGTCCAGGGCGTAGTTACGAGCAGTACTTC	CASSVGPGRSYEQYF
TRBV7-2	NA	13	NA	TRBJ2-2	TGTGCCAGCACCATTCTTTGGGTTCGGGGAGCTGTTTTT	CASTILWVRGAVF
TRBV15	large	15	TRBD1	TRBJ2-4	TGTGCCACCAGCAGAGCGGGACAGGGGAAAAACATTCAGTACTTC	CATSRAGQGKNIQYF
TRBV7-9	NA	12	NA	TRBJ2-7	TGTGCCAGCAGCTTAAACAGCTACGAGCAGTACTTC	CASSLNSYEQYF
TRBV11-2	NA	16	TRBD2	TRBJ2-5	TGTGCCAGCAGCTTTGGTGGACTAGCGGGCCAAGAGACCCAGTACTTC	CASSFGGLAGQETQYF
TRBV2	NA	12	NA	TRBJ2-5	TGTGCCAGCAGTACGGAGGGGGAGACCCAGTACTTC	CASSTEGETQYF
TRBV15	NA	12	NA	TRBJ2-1	TGTGCCACCAGCAGGCTGGGGAATGAGCAGTTCTTC	CATSRLGNEQFF
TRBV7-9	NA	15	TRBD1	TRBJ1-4	TGTGCCAGCAGCTTAGAAGGCAGGGGGCATGAAAAACTGTTTTTT	CASSLEGRGHEKLFF
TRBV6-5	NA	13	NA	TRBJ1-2	TGTGCCAGCCATAGGGGCCCTGACTATGGCTACACCTTC	CASHRGPDYGYTF
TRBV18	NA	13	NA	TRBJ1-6	TGTGCCAGCTCACCGGTGGGTAATTCACCCCTCCACTTT	CASSPVGNSPLHF
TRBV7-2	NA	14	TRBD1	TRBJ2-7	TGTGCCAGCAGCTTGGGGACAGGACCCTACGAGCAGTACTTC	CASSLGTGPYEQYF
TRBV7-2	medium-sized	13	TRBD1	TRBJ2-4	TGTGCCAGCAGCCGGACAGGCAAAAACATTCAGTACTTC	CASSRTGKNIQYF
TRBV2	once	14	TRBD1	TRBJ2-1	TGTGCCAGCGGACGGGACAGCTCCTACAATGAGCAGTTCTTC	CASGRDSSYNEQFF
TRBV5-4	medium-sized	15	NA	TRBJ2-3	TGTGCCAGCAGGGGCGGCGGAGGGACCACAGATACGCAGTATTTT	CASRGGGGTTDTQYF
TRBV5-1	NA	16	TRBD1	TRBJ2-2	TGCGCCAGCAGCTCCCAGGGACAGAGGAACACCGGGGAGCTGTTTTTT	CASSSQGQRNTGELFF
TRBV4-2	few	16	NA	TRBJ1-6	TGTGCCAGCAGCCCCCTAAGCGGGACCTATAATTCACCCCTCCACTTT	CASSPLSGTYNSPLHF
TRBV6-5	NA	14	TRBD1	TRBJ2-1	TGTGCCAGCAGTTACGACCCAGGGGGCAATGAGCAGTTCTTC	CASSYDPGGNEQFF
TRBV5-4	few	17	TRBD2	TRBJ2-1	TGTGCCAGCAGCCCATTTCGGACTAGCGGGCCCGACAATGAGCAGTTCTTC	CASSPFRTSGPDNEQFF
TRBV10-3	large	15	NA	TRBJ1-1	TGTGCCATCAGTGAGTGGGGACAATCGAACACTGAAGCTTTCTTT	CAISEWGQSNTEAFF
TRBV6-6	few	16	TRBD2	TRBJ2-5	TGTGCCAGCAGTTCCCCACGACTAGCGGTCCAAGAGACCCAGTACTTC	CASSSPRLAVQETQYF
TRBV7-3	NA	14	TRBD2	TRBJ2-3	TGTGCCAGCAGCTTAACGGGAGGGACAGATACGCAGTATTTT	CASSLTGGTDTQYF
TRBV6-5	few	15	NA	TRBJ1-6	TGTGCCAGCAGTTATGGAGACAGGCTAAGTTCACCCCTCCACTTT	CASSYGDRLSSPLHF
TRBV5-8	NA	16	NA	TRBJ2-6	TGTGCCAGCAGCTTGGGGACAGTCTCTGGGGCCAACGTCCTGACTTTC	CASSLGTVSGANVLTF
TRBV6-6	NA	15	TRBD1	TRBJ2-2	TGTGCCATCAGGACAGGGACAGGCGTGGCCGGGGAGCTGTTTTTT	CAIRTGTGVAGELFF
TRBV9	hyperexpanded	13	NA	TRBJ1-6	TGTGCCAGCAGCGTTCGAGGGAATTCACCCCTCCACTTT	CASSVRGNSPLHF
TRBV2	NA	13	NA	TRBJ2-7	TGTGCCAGCAGGCCGTCGGGGGGCAGGGAGCAGTACTTC	CASRPSGGREQYF
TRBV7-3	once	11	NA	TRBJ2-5	TGTGCCAGCAGCTTAGTGGGTCGTCCAGACTTC	CASSLVGRPDF
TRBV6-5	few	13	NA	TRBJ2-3	TGTGCCAGCAGTGGACCAGATAGAGATACGCAGTATTTT	CASSGPDRDTQYF
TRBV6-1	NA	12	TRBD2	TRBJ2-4	TGTGCCAGCGGGCGGGAGAAAAACATTCAGTACTTC	CASGREKNIQYF